The following is a T cell receptor beta chain sequence with its context. Antigen: not known. The junction and the germline gene differ at one end; a read error may be behind it. This specimen comes from a study of shared clonotypes between healthy human individuals. Background on the study: Aged 18 to 49, the donors were two women and a few men. General study findings and limits: Clonotypes not shared had lower generation probabilities than those common to all four donors.

The run depth of the assay was deep. Sequencing was performed with immunoSEQ multiplex PCR; in TCRdb, only in-frame clones are kept and a portion is missing. Of roughly 2,000,000 clones listed, around 93% are singletons. Germline V gene data show CDR1 as GTSNPN and CDR2 as SVGIG (reference sequence). This CDR3 is built from 13 residues. Terminally differentiated effector memory CD45RA+ cells were excluded by CCR7 positive selection of CD45RO-negative cells. Those who donated were healthy HIV-negative adults, with no recent acute infections or vaccinations reported. This TCR derives from a man aged 18 to 35 in good health. Some clones in this sample may be carry-over from other donors' samples. Input material: naive CD8+ T cells from PBMCs. The chain carries TRBV30 and TRBJ2-5, with 13 bases aligning to TRBD2. In DNA form, the CDR3 reads TGTGCCTGGCTGACCGGGACTAGCGGGAAAGCGAACTTC. It is translated as CAWLTGTSGKANF.